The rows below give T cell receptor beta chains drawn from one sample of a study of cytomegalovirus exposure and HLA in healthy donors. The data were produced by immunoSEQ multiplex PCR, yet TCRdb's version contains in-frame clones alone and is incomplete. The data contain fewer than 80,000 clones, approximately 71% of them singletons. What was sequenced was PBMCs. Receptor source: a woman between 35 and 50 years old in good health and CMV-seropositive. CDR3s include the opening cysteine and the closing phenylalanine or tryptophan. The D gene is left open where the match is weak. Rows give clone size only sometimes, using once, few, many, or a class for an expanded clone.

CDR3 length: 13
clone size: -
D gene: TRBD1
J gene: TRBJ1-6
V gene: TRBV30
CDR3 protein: CAWADRAISPLHF
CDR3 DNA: TGTGCCTGGGCGGACAGGGCTATCTCACCCCTCCACTTT

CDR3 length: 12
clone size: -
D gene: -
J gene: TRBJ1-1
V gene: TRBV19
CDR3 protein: CASRSRATEAFF
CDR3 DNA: TGTGCCAGTAGGAGCAGGGCTACTGAAGCTTTCTTT

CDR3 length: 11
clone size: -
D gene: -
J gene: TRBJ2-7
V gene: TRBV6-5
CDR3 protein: CASRAGDEQYF
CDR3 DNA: TGTGCCAGCAGGGCCGGGGACGAGCAGTACTTC

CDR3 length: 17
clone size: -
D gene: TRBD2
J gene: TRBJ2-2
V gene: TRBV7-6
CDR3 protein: CASSLEASGGNTGELFF
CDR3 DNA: TGTGCCAGCAGCTTAGAGGCTAGCGGGGGGAACACCGGGGAGCTGTTTTTT

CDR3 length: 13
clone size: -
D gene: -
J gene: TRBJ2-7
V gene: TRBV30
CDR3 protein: CAWRVGPPYEQYF
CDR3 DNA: TGTGCCTGGAGGGTGGGGCCACCCTACGAGCAGTACTTC

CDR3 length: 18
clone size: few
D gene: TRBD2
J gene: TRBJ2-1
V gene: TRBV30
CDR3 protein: CAWSARGTSGGLYNEQFF
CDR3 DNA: TGTGCCTGGAGTGCCCGGGGGACTAGCGGGGGCCTCTACAATGAGCAGTTCTTC

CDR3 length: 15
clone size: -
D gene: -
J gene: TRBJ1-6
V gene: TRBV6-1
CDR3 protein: CASSEAGQGSSPLHF
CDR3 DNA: TGTGCCAGCAGTGAAGCGGGGCAGGGGAGTTCACCCCTCCACTTT

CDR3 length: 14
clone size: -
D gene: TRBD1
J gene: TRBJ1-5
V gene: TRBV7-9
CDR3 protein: CASSLTGGGQPQHF
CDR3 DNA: TGTGCCAGCAGCTTGACAGGGGGAGGACAGCCCCAGCATTTT

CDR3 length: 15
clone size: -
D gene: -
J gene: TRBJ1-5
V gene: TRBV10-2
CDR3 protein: CASSESSRVGQPQHF
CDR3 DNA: TGCGCCAGCAGTGAGTCTTCCAGGGTGGGTCAGCCCCAGCATTTT

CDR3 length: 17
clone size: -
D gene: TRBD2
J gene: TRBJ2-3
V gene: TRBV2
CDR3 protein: CASSTTSGGPSTDTQYF
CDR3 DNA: TGTGCCAGCAGTACGACTAGCGGGGGCCCTAGCACAGATACGCAGTATTTT

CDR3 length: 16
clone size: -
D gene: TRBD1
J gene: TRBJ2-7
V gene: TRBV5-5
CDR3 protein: CASRPGSGTGTYEQYF
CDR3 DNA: TGTGCCAGCAGGCCTGGATCCGGGACAGGGACCTACGAGCAGTACTTC

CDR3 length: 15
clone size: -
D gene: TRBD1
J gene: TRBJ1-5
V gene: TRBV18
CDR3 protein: CASSGQGAGDQPQHF
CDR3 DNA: TGTGCCAGCTCGGGACAGGGGGCGGGGGATCAGCCCCAGCATTTT

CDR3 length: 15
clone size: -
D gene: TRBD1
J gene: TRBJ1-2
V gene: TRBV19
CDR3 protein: CASSPRDRVFYGYTF
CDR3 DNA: TGTGCCAGTAGTCCCCGGGACAGGGTTTTCTATGGCTACACCTTC

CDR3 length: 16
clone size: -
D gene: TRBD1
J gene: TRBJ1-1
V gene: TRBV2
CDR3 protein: CASAILRDRESAEAFF
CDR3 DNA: TGTGCCAGCGCCATCCTCCGGGACAGGGAGTCCGCTGAAGCTTTCTTT

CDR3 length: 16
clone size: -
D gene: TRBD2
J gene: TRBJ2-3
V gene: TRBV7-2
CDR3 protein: CASSLTSGGGTDTQYF
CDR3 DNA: TGTGCCAGCAGCTTAACTAGCGGGGGGGGCACAGATACGCAGTATTTT

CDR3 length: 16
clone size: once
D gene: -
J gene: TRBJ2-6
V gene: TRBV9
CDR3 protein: CASSVGHSSGANVLTF
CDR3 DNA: TGTGCCAGCAGCGTAGGGCACAGCTCTGGGGCCAACGTCCTGACTTTC

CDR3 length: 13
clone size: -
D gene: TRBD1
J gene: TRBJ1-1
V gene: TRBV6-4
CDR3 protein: CASSRDRGTEAFF
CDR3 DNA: TGTGCCAGCAGTCGGGACAGGGGTACTGAAGCTTTCTTT

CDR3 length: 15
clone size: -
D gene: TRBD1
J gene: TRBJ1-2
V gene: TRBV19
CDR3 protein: CASTEQGASDYGYTF
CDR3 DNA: TGTGCCAGTACCGAACAGGGGGCGAGTGACTATGGCTACACCTTC

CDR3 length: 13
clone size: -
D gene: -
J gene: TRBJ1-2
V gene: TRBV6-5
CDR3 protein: CVSRPTKNRGYTF
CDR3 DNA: TGTGTCAGCAGACCCACGAAAAATCGGGGCTACACCTTC

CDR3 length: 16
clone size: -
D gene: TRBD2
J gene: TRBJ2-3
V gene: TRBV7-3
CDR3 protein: CASSLGVSGESDTQYF
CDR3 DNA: TGTGCCAGCAGCTTAGGGGTTAGCGGGGAATCAGATACGCAGTATTTT

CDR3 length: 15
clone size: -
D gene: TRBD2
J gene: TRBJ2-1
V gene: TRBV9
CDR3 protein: CASSVEASGYNEQFF
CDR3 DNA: TGTGCCAGCAGCGTAGAGGCTAGCGGATACAATGAGCAGTTCTTC

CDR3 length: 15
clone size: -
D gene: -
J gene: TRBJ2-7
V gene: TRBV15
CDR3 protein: CATSREGRTPYEQYF
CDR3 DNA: TGTGCCACCAGCAGAGAAGGGCGGACACCCTACGAGCAGTACTTC

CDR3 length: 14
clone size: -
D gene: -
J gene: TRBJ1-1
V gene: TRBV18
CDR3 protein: CASWGGRGDTEAFF
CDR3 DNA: TGTGCCAGCTGGGGGGGGCGCGGTGACACTGAAGCTTTCTTT